Presented here are 9 T cell receptor beta chains from one specimen sequenced in a study of T cells in women clearing cervical HPV infection. This table comes from immunoSEQ multiplex PCR, and its TCRdb copy is limited to in-frame clones, with some not included. The sample features more than 40,000 clones, with 7% to 9.5% in its top ten. The sequenced material came from blood buffy coat. These receptors were taken from a woman between 18 and 69 years old with a cervical HPV16 infection that either progressed to CIN3+ or cleared (not recorded which).

Remarks on this clone: The DNA ends 3 residues before the CDR3 does, and the rest of the CDR3 is filled in from the germline J gene. This sequence joins TRBV12-3 or TRBV12-4 and TRBJ2-1, with a tentative D call TRBD1 (5 bases). The CDR3 contains 12 residues. With 8 bases removed from V and 7 bases from J, the gap between germline ends came to 12 bases. CDR3 sequence: CASVLGLNEQFF. CDR3 DNA (partial): TGTGCCAGCGTCTTGGGGCTAAATGAG.

Comment on this clone: The read is 3 residues too short to cover the CDR3 end, so that end is filled in from the germline J gene. The rearrangement joins TRBV4-1 to TRBJ1-5; 7 positions match TRBD1. Germline V lookup: CDR1 MGHRA, CDR2 YSYEKL. Trimming at V came to 2 bases and at J to 8 bases, leaving 6 bases not matched to a gene. This CDR3 has 14 residues. Partial CDR3 DNA: TGCGCCAGCAGCCAACCCGGACAGGTTAAGCCC. Amino acids: CASSQPGQVKP. The whole CDR3 protein is CASSQPGQVKPQHF.

On this clone: From the germline J gene comes the end of the CDR3, since the read stops 3 residues before it. This chain joins TRBV5-8 and TRBJ2-5; a weak D match, TRBD2 (7 bases). Trimming pared 2 bases from V and 4 bases from J, leaving 15 bases between. Germline V gene sequence: CDR1 SGHTS, CDR2 YDEGEE. The CDR3 totals 15 residues. The CDR3 sequence: CASSFDGGPAETQYF. CDR3 DNA, as far as it was read: TGTGCCAGCAGCTTTGACGGGGGGCCCGCAGAGACC.

A word on this clone: The CDR3 end lies 3 residues beyond the end of the read and is filled in from the germline J gene. This chain connects TRBV20-1 to TRBJ2-7; the D gene is possibly TRBD2 (6 bases). Germline assignment: CDR1 DFQATT and CDR2 SNEGSKA (reference sequence). Trimming pared 4 bases from V and 2 bases from J, leaving 12 bases between. The CDR3 length is 13 residues. Partial CDR3 DNA: TGCAGTGCTACGACTAGTAACACCTACGAG. Amino acids: CSATTSNTYE. The CDR3 as a whole reads CSATTSNTYEQYF.

A remark on this clone: The CDR3 end falls 3 residues outside the read, so it is completed with the germline J gene. The V gene is TRBV5-1, the J gene TRBJ1-1; TRBD1 is a possible D gene (5 bases). This CDR3 is built from 15 residues. CDR1 and CDR2 (germline): SGHRS, YFSETQ. V dropped 4 bases and J dropped 1 base, with 14 bases sitting between them. The part of the CDR3 DNA that was read is TGCGCCAGCAGCGACGGCGGCGGGGGGAACACTGAA. Its protein product is CASSDGGGGNTE. The CDR3 reads in full as CASSDGGGGNTEAFF.

In the case of this clone: The read ends 3 residues early relative to the CDR3; the germline J gene fills the gap. The rearrangement uses TRBV19 and TRBJ1-6, with TRBD1 identical over 7 bases. This CDR3 comprises 21 residues. CDR1 LNHDA and CDR2 SQIVND come from the germline V gene (reference sequence). V trimming: 7 bases; J trimming: 5 bases; junction bases outside the gene matches: 26. The DNA read from the CDR3 is TGTGCCAGTACCGCCCGGGGGAGACAGGGCGACCCGCAACCAGATAATTCACCC. Its protein is CASTARGRQGDPQPDNSP. The entire CDR3 reads CASTARGRQGDPQPDNSPLHF.

Regarding this clone: Read coverage stops 3 residues before the CDR3 terminus; the germline J gene supplies the remainder. The V gene is TRBV18, the J gene TRBJ1-1; tentatively, D is TRBD1 (5 bases). V was shortened by 2 bases and J by 1 base, with 11 bases between the two germline ends. Germline assignment: CDR1 KGHSH and CDR2 LQKENI. The CDR3 spans 15 residues. Incomplete CDR3 DNA: TGTGCCAGCTCACCAGTCGGGACTACGAACACTGAA. The encoded protein is CASSPVGTTNTE. The entire CDR3 protein reads CASSPVGTTNTEAFF.

Of note for this clone: The observed sequence ends 3 residues before the CDR3 terminus, with the missing tail filled in from the germline J gene. The genes are TRBV20-1 and TRBJ2-1; 7 bases match TRBD2. Unmatched junction bases numbered 3, after V lost 1 base and J lost 0 bases. Germline V gives CDR1 DFQATT, CDR2 SNEGSKA (reference sequence). The CDR3 has 15 residues. The CDR3 region is CSARVSGHSYNEQFF. CDR3 bases read: TGCAGTGCTAGAGTTAGCGGGCACTCCTACAATGAG.

This clone is classed as medium-sized by frequency. The CDR3 end is not reached by the read, which stops 3 residues before it; the germline J gene fills it in. V usage is TRBV19 and J usage is TRBJ1-5; D is undetermined. The V end was cut by 5 bases, the J end by 0 bases, with 8 bases between. Germline-derived CDR1 and CDR2 are LNHDA and SQIVND (reference sequence). The CDR3 covers 14 residues. The CDR3 region is CASSGQASNQPQHF. The part of the CDR3 DNA that was read is TGTGCCAGTAGTGGCCAGGCTAGCAATCAGCCC.